A few counts support the clone carrying this T cell receptor beta chain. This CDR3 has 14 residues. V was shortened by 5 bases and J by 7 bases, with 17 bases between the two germline ends. The germline CDR1 and CDR2 sequences are MDHEN and SYDVKM. This entry is derived from a study of blood T cell repertoires in COVID-19. Study overall: The United States, Italy and Spain provided the acute and convalescent COVID-19 samples. Sample material is recorded as cDNA or gDNA derived from T cells, B-cell-depleted T cells, or PBMCs.

The authors' processing: From reference gene primer amplification, estimates of nucleated cell counts were derived. Assay: immunoSEQ multiplex PCR; the TCRdb copy retains only in-frame clones and omits some. That table gives V, J and clone size, and the DNA gave D and trimming. In the table there are more than 85,000 clones, around four fifths of which are singletons. The chain combines TRBV28 with TRBJ2-5; D unresolved. The origin of this receptor is a man aged 65-85 years with acute or convalescent COVID-19. The sequencing input was peripheral blood. The CDR3: CASSPNARLGTQYF. DNA of the CDR3: TGTGCCAGCAGTCCCAATGCCCGTCTCGGGACCCAGTACTTC. Full variable domain (outside the CDR3, taken from reference TRBV28 and TRBJ2-5): DVKVTQSSRYLVKRTGEKVFLECVQDMDHENMFWYRQDPGLGLRLIYFSYDVKMKEKGDIPEGYSVSREKKERFSLILESASTNQTSMYLCASSPNARLGTQYFGPGTRLLVL.